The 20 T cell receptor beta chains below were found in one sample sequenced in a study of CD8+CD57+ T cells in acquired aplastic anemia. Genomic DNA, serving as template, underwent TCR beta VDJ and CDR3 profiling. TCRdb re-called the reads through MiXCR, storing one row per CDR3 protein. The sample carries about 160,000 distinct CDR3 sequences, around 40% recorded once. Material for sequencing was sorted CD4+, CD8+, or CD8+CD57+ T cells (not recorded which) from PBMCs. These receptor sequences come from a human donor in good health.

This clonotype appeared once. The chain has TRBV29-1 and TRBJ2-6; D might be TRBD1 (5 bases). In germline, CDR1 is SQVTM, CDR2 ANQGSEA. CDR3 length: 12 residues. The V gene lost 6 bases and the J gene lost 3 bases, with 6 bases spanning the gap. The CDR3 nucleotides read TGCAGCGTAGGGGTTGGGGCCAACGTCCTGACTTTC. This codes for CSVGVGANVLTF.

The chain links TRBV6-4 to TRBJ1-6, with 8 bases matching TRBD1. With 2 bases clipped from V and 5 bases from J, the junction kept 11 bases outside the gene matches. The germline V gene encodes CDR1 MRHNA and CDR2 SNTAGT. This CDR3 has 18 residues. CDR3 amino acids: CASSDLRGRKRNNSPLHF. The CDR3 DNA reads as TGTGCCAGCAGTGACCTCAGGGGGCGCAAAAGAAATAATTCACCCCTCCACTTT.

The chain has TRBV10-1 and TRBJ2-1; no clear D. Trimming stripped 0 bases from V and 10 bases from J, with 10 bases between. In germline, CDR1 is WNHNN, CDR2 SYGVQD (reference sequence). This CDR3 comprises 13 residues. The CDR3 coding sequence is TGCGCCAGCAGTGAGTCCCAGCTCGGCGAGCAGTTCTTC. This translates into CASSESQLGEQFF.

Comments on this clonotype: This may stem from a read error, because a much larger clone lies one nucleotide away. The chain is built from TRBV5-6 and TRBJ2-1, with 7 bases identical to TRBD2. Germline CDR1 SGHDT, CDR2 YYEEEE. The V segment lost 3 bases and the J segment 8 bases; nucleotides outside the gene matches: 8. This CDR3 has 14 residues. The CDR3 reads CASSSVGGLDEQFF. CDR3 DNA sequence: TGTGCCAGCAGCTCGGTGGGAGGGCTCGATGAGCAGTTCTTC.

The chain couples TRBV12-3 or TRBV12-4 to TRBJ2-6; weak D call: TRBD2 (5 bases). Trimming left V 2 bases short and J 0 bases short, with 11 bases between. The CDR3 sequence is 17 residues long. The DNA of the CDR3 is TGTGCCAGCAGTTTAAGGTCGGGATTCTCTGGGGCCAACGTCCTGACTTTC. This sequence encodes CASSLRSGFSGANVLTF.

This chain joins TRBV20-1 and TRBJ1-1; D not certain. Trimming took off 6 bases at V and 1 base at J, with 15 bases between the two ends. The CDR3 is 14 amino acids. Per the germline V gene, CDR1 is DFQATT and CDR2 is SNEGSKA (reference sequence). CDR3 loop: CSAWSVSTNTEAFF. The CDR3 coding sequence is TGCAGTGCCTGGAGTGTGAGTACGAACACTGAAGCTTTCTTT.

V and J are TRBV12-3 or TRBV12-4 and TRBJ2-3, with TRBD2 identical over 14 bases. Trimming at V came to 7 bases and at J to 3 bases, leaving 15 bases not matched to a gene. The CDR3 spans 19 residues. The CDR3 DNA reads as TGTGCCAGCATCCTCCGGCCGGGACTAGCGGGAGCAGGAACAGATACGCAGTATTTT. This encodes CASILRPGLAGAGTDTQYF.

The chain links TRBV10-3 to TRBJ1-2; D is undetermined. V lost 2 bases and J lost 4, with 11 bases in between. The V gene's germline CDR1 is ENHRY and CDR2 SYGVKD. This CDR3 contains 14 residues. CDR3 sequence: CAISEGATTYGYTF. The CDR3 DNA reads TGTGCCATCAGTGAGGGAGCGACGACCTATGGCTACACCTTC.

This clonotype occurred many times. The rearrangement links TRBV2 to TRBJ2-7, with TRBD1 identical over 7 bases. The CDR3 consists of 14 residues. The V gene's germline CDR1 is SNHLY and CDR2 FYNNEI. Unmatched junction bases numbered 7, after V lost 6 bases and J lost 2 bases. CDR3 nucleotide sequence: TGTGCCAGCAGGGCCGGGACAGCCGCCTACGAGCAGTACTTC. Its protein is CASRAGTAAYEQYF.

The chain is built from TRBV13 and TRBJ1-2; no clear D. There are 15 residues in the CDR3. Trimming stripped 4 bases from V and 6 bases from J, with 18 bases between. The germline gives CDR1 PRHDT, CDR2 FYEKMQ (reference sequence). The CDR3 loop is CASSSTVSSNDGYTF. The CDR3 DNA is TGTGCCAGCAGCTCAACCGTTAGCAGCAACGATGGCTACACCTTC.

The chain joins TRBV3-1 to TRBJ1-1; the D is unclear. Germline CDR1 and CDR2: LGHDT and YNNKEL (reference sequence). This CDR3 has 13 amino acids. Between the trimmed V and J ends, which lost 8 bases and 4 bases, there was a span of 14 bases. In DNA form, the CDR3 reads TGTGCCAGCGGCTTGGACGGGGTCACTGAAGCTTTCTTT. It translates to CASGLDGVTEAFF.

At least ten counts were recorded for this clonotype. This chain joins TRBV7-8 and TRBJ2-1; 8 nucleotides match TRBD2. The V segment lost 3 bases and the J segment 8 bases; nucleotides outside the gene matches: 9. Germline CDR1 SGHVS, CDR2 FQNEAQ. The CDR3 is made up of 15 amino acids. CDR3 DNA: TGTGCCAGCAGCTTCGGGGCGGGGGGACTCGATGAGCAGTTCTTC. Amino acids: CASSFGAGGLDEQFF.

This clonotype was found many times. The CDR3 sequence: CASTALRSANTEAFF. DNA of the CDR3: TGTGCCAGCACCGCACTTAGATCCGCGAACACTGAAGCTTTCTTT. The rearrangement joins TRBV6-1 to TRBJ1-1; D is unclear. Germline CDR1 reads MNHNS; CDR2 reads SASEGT. Between the trimmed V and J ends, which lost 7 bases and 1 base, there was a span of 16 bases. This CDR3 comprises 15 residues.

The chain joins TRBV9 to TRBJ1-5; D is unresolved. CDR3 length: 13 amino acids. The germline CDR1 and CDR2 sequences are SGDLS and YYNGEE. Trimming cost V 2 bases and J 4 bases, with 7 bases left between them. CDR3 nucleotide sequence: TGTGCCAGCAGCGTTCGGGCTAATCAGCCCCAGCATTTT. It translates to CASSVRANQPQHF. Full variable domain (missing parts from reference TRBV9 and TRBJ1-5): DSGVTQTPKHLITATGQRVTLRCSPRSGDLSVYWYQQSLDQGLQFLIQYYNGEERAKGNILERFSAQQFPDLHSELNLSSLELGDSALYFCASSVRANQPQHFGDGTRLSIL.

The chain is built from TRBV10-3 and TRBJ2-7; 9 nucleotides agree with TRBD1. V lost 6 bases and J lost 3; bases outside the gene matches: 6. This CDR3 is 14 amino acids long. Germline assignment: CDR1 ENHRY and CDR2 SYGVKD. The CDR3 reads CAIRQGAVGYEQYF. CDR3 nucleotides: TGTGCCATCAGACAGGGGGCAGTCGGCTACGAGCAGTACTTC.

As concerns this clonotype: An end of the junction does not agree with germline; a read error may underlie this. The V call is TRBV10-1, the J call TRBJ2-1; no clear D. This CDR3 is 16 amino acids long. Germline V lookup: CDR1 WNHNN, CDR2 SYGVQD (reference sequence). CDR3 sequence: CASSGPRSGSCNEQSF. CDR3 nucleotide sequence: TGCGCCAGCAGTGGCCCTAGGTCGGGCTCCTGCAATGAGCAGTCCTTC.

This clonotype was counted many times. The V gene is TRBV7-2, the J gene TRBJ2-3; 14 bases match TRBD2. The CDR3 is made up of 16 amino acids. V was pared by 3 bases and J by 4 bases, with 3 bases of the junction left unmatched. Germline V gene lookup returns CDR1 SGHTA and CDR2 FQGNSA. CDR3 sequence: CASSLTSGRASDTQYF. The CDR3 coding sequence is TGTGCCAGCAGCTTGACTAGCGGGAGGGCCTCAGATACGCAGTATTTT.

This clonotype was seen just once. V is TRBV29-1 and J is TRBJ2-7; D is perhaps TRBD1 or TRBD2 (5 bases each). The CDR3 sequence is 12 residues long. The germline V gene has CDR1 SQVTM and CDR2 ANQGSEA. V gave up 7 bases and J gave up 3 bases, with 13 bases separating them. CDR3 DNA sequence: TGCAGCGGAAGGGACGGAGTCTACGAGCAGTACTTC. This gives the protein CSGRDGVYEQYF.

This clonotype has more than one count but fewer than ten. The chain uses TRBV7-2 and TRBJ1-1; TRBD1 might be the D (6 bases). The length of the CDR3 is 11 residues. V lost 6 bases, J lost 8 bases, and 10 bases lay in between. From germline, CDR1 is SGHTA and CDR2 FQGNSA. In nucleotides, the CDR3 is TGTGCCAGCAGGGAGGGGACAGAAGCTTTCTTT. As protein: CASREGTEAFF. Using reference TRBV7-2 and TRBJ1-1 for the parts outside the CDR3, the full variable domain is GAGVSQSPSNKVTEKGKDVELRCDPISGHTALYWYRQSLGQGLEFLIYFQGNSAPDKSGLPSDRFSAERTGGSVSTLTIQRTQQEDSAVYLCASREGTEAFFGQGTRLTVV.

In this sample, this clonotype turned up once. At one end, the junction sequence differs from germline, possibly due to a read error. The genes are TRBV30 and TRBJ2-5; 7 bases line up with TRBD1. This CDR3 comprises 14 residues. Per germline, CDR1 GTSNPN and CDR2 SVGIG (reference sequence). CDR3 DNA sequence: TGTGCCTGGGCACTTGGGACAGTACAAGAGGCCCAGTACTTC. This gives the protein CAWALGTVQEAQYF. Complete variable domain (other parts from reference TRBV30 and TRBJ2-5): SQTIHQWPATLVQPVGSPLSLECTVEGTSNPNLYWYRQAAGRGLQLLFYSVGIGQISSEVPQNLSASRPQDRQFILSSKKLLLSDSGFYLCAWALGTVQEAQYFGPGTRLLVL.